The present TCR beta chain was sequenced within a study of blood T cell repertoires in COVID-19. Study background: PBMCs, B-cell-depleted T cells, or T cells provided the cDNA or gDNA that made up the material.

Using immunoSEQ multiplex PCR, the repertoire was profiled, and TCRdb retains in-frame clones only, with some absent. The sample shows 65,000 or so clones, more than 80% of them seen only once. The CDR3 length is 19 residues. The germline gives CDR1 SEHNR, CDR2 FQNEAQ (reference sequence). The J segment lost 4 bases and the V segment lost 5 bases, leaving 22 bases of the junction unmatched. The sample taken for sequencing was peripheral blood. The receptor was derived from an elderly man with acute or convalescent COVID-19. This chain connects TRBV7-9 to TRBJ1-2; 7 bases line up with TRBD1. CDR3 residues: CASSRGNPGTDMYGYGYTF. The CDR3 nucleotides read TGTGCCAGCAGCAGGGGGAATCCCGGGACAGACATGTACGGCTATGGCTACACCTTC. Together with reference TRBV7-9 and TRBJ1-2, the CDR3 gives the full variable domain: DTGVSQNPRHKITKRGQNVTFRCDPISEHNRLYWYRQTLGQGPEFLTYFQNEAQLEKSRLLSDRFSAERPKGSFSTLEIQRTEQGDSAMYLCASSRGNPGTDMYGYGYTFGSGTRLTVV.